These 20 T cell receptor beta chains were all obtained from the same sample, sequenced in a study of CD8 T cells in ankylosing spondylitis. In TCRdb, the 5' RACE reads were re-called with MiXCR into one record per CDR3 protein. Seen here are 200,000 to 300,000 distinct CDR3 sequences, 32% observed once, and the top ten hold around 4.2%. The sequenced sample consisted of blood, either unsorted or a sorted T cell fraction (not recorded which). The receptor source for this set is a male donor with ankylosing spondylitis or in good health (not recorded which).

The chain employs TRBV7-2 and TRBJ2-5; weak D call: TRBD2 (6 bases). Trimming removed 1 base from V and 5 bases from J, with 14 bases in between. In germline, CDR1 is SGHTA, CDR2 FQGNSA. There are 15 residues in the CDR3. The CDR3 loop is CASSLVALAGETQYF. The CDR3 nucleotides read TGTGCCAGCAGCTTAGTAGCACTAGCTGGGGAGACCCAGTACTTC.

The V gene is TRBV15, the J gene TRBJ2-3; D may be TRBD1 or TRBD2 (5 bases each). This CDR3 spans 13 amino acids. V gave up 8 bases and J gave up 4 bases, with 13 bases separating them. Germline V lookup: CDR1 LNHNV, CDR2 YYDKDF (reference sequence). CDR3 in amino acids: CATPGDRPDTQYF. The CDR3 DNA is TGTGCCACCCCCGGGGACCGCCCAGATACGCAGTATTTT.

A few counts support this clonotype. This chain uses TRBV12-3 or TRBV12-4 with TRBJ2-5, with 8 bases aligning to TRBD1. The trim removed 5 bases at V and 2 bases at J, leaving 13 bases unmatched. The CDR3 runs to 17 residues. The CDR3 reads CASSDWYSGQAQETQYF. The CDR3 coding sequence is TGTGCCAGCAGTGACTGGTACTCGGGACAGGCGCAAGAGACCCAGTACTTC.

V and J are TRBV20-1 and TRBJ2-1, with D possibly TRBD1 on 6 matching bases. V lost 3 bases and J lost 4, with 10 bases in between. The germline gives CDR1 DFQATT, CDR2 SNEGSKA (reference sequence). This CDR3 has 13 residues. The CDR3 loop reads CSASQGGYNEQFF. Written as DNA, the CDR3 is TGCAGTGCTAGTCAAGGGGGATACAATGAGCAGTTCTTC.

The V call is TRBV5-1, the J call TRBJ2-3, with D possibly matching TRBD1 (6 bases). CDR1 is SGHRS and CDR2 is YFSETQ in the germline V gene. The germline V and J ends were trimmed by 0 bases and 1 base, with 15 bases remaining between them. The CDR3 length is 17 residues. The CDR3 DNA follows: TGCGCCAGCAGCTTGGCCCCAGGGGAAGGGGGCACAGATACGCAGTATTTT. As protein: CASSLAPGEGGTDTQYF.

This chain connects TRBV20-1 to TRBJ2-1; D not certain. This CDR3 has 14 residues. Trimming removed 0 bases at V and 0 bases at J, with 6 bases between. Germline lookup yields CDR1 DFQATT and CDR2 SNEGSKA (reference sequence). The CDR3 is CSARDISSYNEQFF. The DNA of the CDR3 is TGCAGTGCTAGAGATATCAGCTCCTACAATGAGCAGTTCTTC.

This chain joins TRBV6-1 and TRBJ2-7; 9 nucleotides agree with TRBD1. Unmatched junction bases numbered 3, after V lost 3 bases and J lost 3 bases. Per the germline V gene, CDR1 is MNHNS and CDR2 is SASEGT. This CDR3 has 14 amino acids. The DNA of the CDR3 is TGTGCCAGCAGTGAGGGACAGGGAAACTACGAGCAGTACTTC. Its translation: CASSEGQGNYEQYF.

The rearrangement links TRBV29-1 to TRBJ2-7, with TRBD1 identical over 7 bases. Germline CDR1 is SQVTM and CDR2 is ANQGSEA. This CDR3 region has 12 residues. V lost 5 bases and J lost 4; bases outside the gene matches: 5. CDR3 sequence: CSVLQGRYEQYF. CDR3 sequence (DNA): TGCAGCGTTTTACAGGGGAGATACGAGCAGTACTTC.

The chain combines TRBV4-2 with TRBJ2-2, with 8 bases lining up with TRBD1. The CDR3 loop spans 15 amino acids. The V and J ends lost 3 bases and 7 bases, in that order; junction bases with no gene match: 7. The germline CDR1 and CDR2 sequences are LGHNA and YNFKEQ. The CDR3 loop is CASSHTGTGDGELFF. CDR3 sequence (DNA): TGTGCCAGCAGCCACACGGGGACAGGTGACGGGGAGCTGTTTTTT.

This clonotype was picked up a small number of times. The genes are TRBV6-8 and TRBJ1-2, with no clear D. The length of the CDR3 is 15 residues. V shed 1 base and J shed 4 bases, with 13 bases lying between them. Germline V CDR1 and CDR2: MNHGY, SAAAGT. The CDR3 region is CASSYWRSAGYGYTF. The CDR3 nucleotides are TGTGCCAGCAGTTACTGGAGATCTGCGGGCTATGGCTACACCTTC.

The V gene is TRBV7-9, the J gene TRBJ1-2, with D tentatively TRBD1 (5 bases). Germline assignment: CDR1 SEHNR and CDR2 FQNEAQ (reference sequence). The CDR3 is 14 amino acids. Trimming shortened V by 5 bases and J by 6 bases, and 16 bases separated the two germline ends. The CDR3: CASSPTFGAHGYTF. The CDR3 coding sequence is TGTGCCAGCAGCCCAACCTTTGGGGCCCATGGCTACACCTTC.

The rearrangement joins TRBV20-1 to TRBJ2-1; 11 bases are a match to TRBD1. J lost 2 bases, V lost 0 bases, and 9 bases had no gene match. Germline V gives CDR1 DFQATT, CDR2 SNEGSKA (reference sequence). The CDR3 sequence is 18 residues long. The DNA of the CDR3 is TGCAGTGCTAGAGATCAATGGGACAGGGGGGGTCCCTACAATGAGCAGTTCTTC. Encoded protein: CSARDQWDRGGPYNEQFF.

This sequence joins TRBV24-1 and TRBJ2-5; D is possibly TRBD1 or TRBD2 (6 bases each). The CDR3 consists of 14 residues. The V gene lost 2 bases and the J gene lost 2 bases, with 8 bases spanning the gap. In germline, CDR1 is KGHDR, CDR2 SFDVKD. Here the CDR3 reads CATSDWGAQETQYF. The CDR3 bases are TGTGCCACCAGTGATTGGGGGGCGCAAGAGACCCAGTACTTC.

This chain uses TRBV20-1 with TRBJ2-2; possible D gene TRBD2, 5 bases. Trimming took 2 bases from V and 3 from J, leaving 16 bases between them. Germline values: CDR1 DFQATT, CDR2 SNEGSKA (reference sequence). The CDR3 spans 16 residues. The CDR3, as DNA: TGCAGTGCTAGATGGCCTAGAGAGGGATACACCGGGGAGCTGTTTTTT. Its protein is CSARWPREGYTGELFF.

V and J are TRBV12-3 or TRBV12-4 and TRBJ1-1; TRBD1 matches 12 bases. The CDR3 extends over 17 amino acids. V was clipped by 6 bases and J by 6 bases; unmatched bases: 14. The CDR3: CASSPIPGQGAIAEAFF. In DNA form, the CDR3 reads TGTGCCAGCAGCCCAATCCCGGGACAGGGGGCAATAGCTGAAGCTTTCTTT.

J is TRBJ2-7 and V is TRBV15; D unresolved. The CDR3 has 16 residues. Germline CDR1 is LNHNV and CDR2 is YYDKDF (reference sequence). V was clipped by 5 bases and J by 3 bases, with 20 bases between them. The CDR3 nucleotides read TGTGCCACCAGCTCAAACGGCGAGGTCACCTTCTACGAGCAGTACTTC. Its protein product is CATSSNGEVTFYEQYF. Supplemented by reference TRBV15 and TRBJ2-7, the full variable domain reads DAMVIQNPRYQVTQFGKPVTLSCSQTLNHNVMYWYQQKSSQAPKLLFHYYDKDFNNEADTPDNFQSRRPNTSFCFLDIRSPGLGDTAMYLCATSSNGEVTFYEQYFGPGTRLTVT.

The DNA for the CDR3 is TGCAGCGTTGAACGGGGGACAGGGGTTGAGCAGTTCTTC. The encoded protein is CSVERGTGVEQFF. The chain links TRBV29-1 to TRBJ2-1; 10 positions match TRBD1. This CDR3 has 13 amino acids. The ends lost 2 bases at V and 9 bases at J; junction bases unmatched: 4. Germline CDR1 reads SQVTM; CDR2 reads ANQGSEA.

The chain combines TRBV12-3 or TRBV12-4 with TRBJ2-7; D remains unclear. V lost 5 bases and J lost 3, with 8 bases in between. The CDR3 runs 12 residues. The CDR3 reads CASSATYYEQYF. The CDR3 DNA is TGTGCCAGCAGTGCCACCTACTACGAGCAGTACTTC.

This chain links TRBV28 with TRBJ2-3, with a weak D call TRBD2 (6 bases). Germline V CDR1 and CDR2: MDHEN, SYDVKM. Between the trimmed V and J ends, which lost 5 bases and 2 bases, there was a span of 14 bases. This CDR3 is built from 15 residues. CDR3 region: CASSTAGIFTDTQYF. In DNA form, the CDR3 reads TGTGCCAGCAGTACGGCGGGGATCTTCACAGATACGCAGTATTTT.

V usage is TRBV6-5 and J usage is TRBJ2-3, with D uncertain. Trimming removed 8 bases at V and 10 bases at J, with 10 bases between. This CDR3 is 10 amino acids long. The V gene's germline CDR1 is MNHEY and CDR2 SVGAGI. CDR3 in DNA: TGTGCCAGCGGGCGACTTGCGCAGTATTTT. As protein: CASGRLAQYF.